Below are 11 T cell receptor beta chains sequenced from a single sample in a study of OX40 agonist ivuxolimab in advanced cancers. TCRdb keeps only in-frame clones here, not all; method: immunoSEQ multiplex PCR. The sample lists approximately 66,000 clones; approximately 88% were seen once. Sequenced here: CD4+ or CD8+ T cells sorted from blood, sampled in a trial of the OX40 agonist ivuxolimab. These receptors came from an adult with an advanced solid tumor such as melanoma, head and neck, liver or kidney cancer.

This CDR3 reads CATSRARGSGGGNEQFF. The DNA of the CDR3 is TGTGCCACCAGCAGAGCCCGGGGTAGCGGGGGGGGGAATGAGCAGTTCTTC. This chain uses TRBV15 with TRBJ2-1, with 11 bases matching TRBD2. In germline, CDR1 is LNHNV, CDR2 YYDKDF (reference sequence). V lost 1 base and J lost 7; bases outside the gene matches: 9. This CDR3 has 17 residues.

This clone was recorded only once. The CDR3 nucleotides read TGTGCCAGCAGTCCGGGACAGGGCATACCGACTGAAGCTTTCTTT. Residues: CASSPGQGIPTEAFF. This chain connects TRBV27 to TRBJ1-1; 9 nucleotides align to TRBD1. The germline V gene encodes CDR1 MNHEY and CDR2 SMNVEV (reference sequence). With V trimmed by 5 bases and J by 5 bases, 9 bases remained unmatched. CDR3 length: 15 residues.

Comment on this clone: The junction shows a germline mismatch at one end, possibly a read error. The chain employs TRBV7-7 and TRBJ2-5; perhaps D is TRBD1 or TRBD2 (6 bases each). The CDR3 is 15 amino acids. Germline CDR1 is SSHAT and CDR2 is FNYEAQ (reference sequence). The CDR3 sequence: CASSLAGGLEETQYF. CDR3 nucleotides: TGTGCTAGCAGCTTAGCCGGGGGCCTGGAAGAGACCCAGTACTTC.

The rearrangement joins TRBV7-9 to TRBJ1-1; D call uncertain. CDR3 length equals 13 residues. Germline V gene sequence: CDR1 SEHNR, CDR2 FQNEAQ (reference sequence). Trimming took 3 bases from V and 5 from J, leaving 10 bases between them. This CDR3 is CASSFAGETEAFF. For the CDR3, the DNA is TGTGCCAGCAGCTTTGCGGGCGAAACTGAAGCTTTCTTT.

CDR3 DNA sequence: TGCGCCAGCAGCCTCGAAGGGGGACAGGGAGCTTCTGAAGCTTTCTTT. Translated, it gives CASSLEGGQGASEAFF. V usage is TRBV5-1 and J usage is TRBJ1-1; 9 bases match TRBD1. V dropped 4 bases and J dropped 6; count of bases not matched to a gene: 13. Germline lookup yields CDR1 SGHRS and CDR2 YFSETQ. CDR3 size: 16 residues.

V and J are TRBV7-3 and TRBJ1-6; D is possibly TRBD1 (5 bases). The germline gives CDR1 SGHTA, CDR2 FQGTGA. Between the trimmed V and J ends, which lost 0 bases and 9 bases, there was a span of 15 bases. This CDR3 has 16 amino acids. CDR3 DNA sequence: TGTGCCAGCAGCTTAACGTCACCGGGACCCGGTTCACCCCTCCACTTT. Its translation is CASSLTSPGPGSPLHF. Supplemented by reference TRBV7-3 and TRBJ1-6, the full variable domain reads GAGVSQTPSNKVTEKGKYVELRCDPISGHTALYWYRQSLGQGPEFLIYFQGTGAADDSGLPNDRFFAVRPEGSVSTLKIQRTERGDSAVYLCASSLTSPGPGSPLHFGNGTRLTVT.

The chain has TRBV20-1 and TRBJ2-5; D is possibly TRBD1 (6 bases). The J call may be wrong; the DNA end is better matched by TRBJ2-7. Germline lookup yields CDR1 DFQATT and CDR2 SNEGSKA (reference sequence). CDR3 length: 11 residues. The DNA of the CDR3 is TGCAGTGCCGCCGACAGGACCGAGCAGTACTTC. Amino acid sequence: CSAADRTEQYF.

The chain joins TRBV19 to TRBJ1-5; a possible D gene is TRBD1 (5 bases). This CDR3 is 15 amino acids long. The V gene lost 1 base and the J gene lost 7 bases, with 14 bases spanning the gap. The germline V gene encodes CDR1 LNHDA and CDR2 SQIVND (reference sequence). The CDR3 DNA follows: TGTGCCAGTAGTATAGGAGGGCAGGGCGGGCAGCCCCAGCATTTT. It codes for CASSIGGQGGQPQHF.

The CDR3 region is CASSPYGKSESPLHF. In DNA, the CDR3 is TGCGCCAGCAGCCCTTATGGGAAGAGTGAATCACCCCTCCACTTT. The rearrangement links TRBV5-1 to TRBJ1-6, with D unresolved. The ends were cut back, 4 bases at V and 10 bases at J, with 18 bases in the middle. This CDR3 contains 15 residues. CDR1 SGHRS and CDR2 YFSETQ come from the germline V gene.

This clone was found a few times. The V and J genes are TRBV2 and TRBJ1-6; D is unclear. Between the trimmed V and J ends, which lost 11 bases and 5 bases, there was a span of 13 bases. The germline gives CDR1 SNHLY, CDR2 FYNNEI. CDR3 length: 13 amino acids. The CDR3, as DNA: TGTGCCGGTCGCCAGGACCATAATTCACCCCTCCACTTT. Residues: CAGRQDHNSPLHF. The full variable domain, completed using reference TRBV2 and TRBJ1-6, is EPEVTQTPSHQVTQMGQEVILRCVPISNHLYFYWYRQILGQKVEFLVSFYNNEISEKSEIFDDQFSVERPDGSNFTLKIRSTKLEDSAMYFCAGRQDHNSPLHFGNGTRLTVT.

The V and J genes are TRBV2 and TRBJ1-5; a weak D match, TRBD1 (6 bases). The CDR3 sequence is 12 residues long. Trimming stripped 7 bases from V and 4 bases from J, with 8 bases between. Per germline, CDR1 SNHLY and CDR2 FYNNEI. This CDR3 reads CASNRVNQPQHF. The CDR3 bases are TGTGCCAGCAACAGGGTTAATCAGCCCCAGCATTTT.